This is a list of T cell receptor beta chains from one sample in a study of blood T cell repertoires in COVID-19. The protocol was immunoSEQ multiplex PCR, while the TCRdb copy is restricted to in-frame clones and leaves out a portion. This table holds around 400,000 clones, approximately 91% found once. What was sequenced was PBMCs or T cells enriched from blood (not recorded which). The receptors stem from a young woman who had been exposed to COVID-19. CDR3s include the opening cysteine and the closing phenylalanine or tryptophan. The listing skips clone size in some rows; elsewhere it reads once, few, many or a size class.

.	TRBJ2-5	TRBV19	16	CASSIGTGGRTETQYF
.	TRBJ1-1	TRBV23-1	14	CASSPTGSGSEAFF
.	TRBJ2-7	TRBV7-2	18	CASSLVGMASGGAYEQYF
.	TRBJ1-1	TRBV7-6	11	CASSSRSEAFF
.	TRBJ2-7	TRBV4-1	16	CASSQDLRTSSYEQYF
.	TRBJ2-1	TRBV4-3	17	CASSQEAPGQGLNEQFF
few	TRBJ2-1	TRBV15	14	CATSRDAGSNEQFF
few	TRBJ1-1	TRBV5-1	17	CASSPGQGISTRTEAFF
.	TRBJ2-1	TRBV19	12	CASSQGADEQFF
.	TRBJ1-1	TRBV28	16	CASSSLTGYPPTEAFF
.	TRBJ2-1	TRBV29-1	14	CSLVWGLAKNEQFF
.	TRBJ2-1	TRBV18	16	CASSLGPGSRYNEQFF
.	TRBJ1-6	TRBV27	17	CASSFQNRGSSNSPLHF
.	TRBJ1-4	TRBV2	14	CASSASRLNEKLFF
.	TRBJ1-3	TRBV5-1	15	CASTEQGSSGNTIYF
few	TRBJ2-7	TRBV5-6	13	CASNIQGSYEQYF
once	TRBJ2-3	TRBV28	16	CASSLGLAVSTDTQYF
.	TRBJ1-1	TRBV28	15	CASSTIPTSNTEAFF
.	TRBJ2-7	TRBV7-3	15	CASSPGTSGVDEQYF
.	TRBJ1-2	TRBV7-2	15	CASSFGSIGIYGYTF
once	TRBJ2-5	TRBV11-2	13	CASSLVTAALEYF
.	TRBJ2-5	TRBV21-1	12	CASPRGQETQYF
.	TRBJ1-1	TRBV5-1	15	CASSLAGHSNTEAFF
.	TRBJ2-2	TRBV7-9	15	CASSPRDSSTGELFF
.	TRBJ2-4	TRBV28	16	CASSLLGGEAKNIQYF
.	TRBJ2-2	TRBV7-3	16	CASSSKAGANTGELFF
.	TRBJ2-7	TRBV4-1	16	CASSHAEGASSYEQYF
.	TRBJ1-4	TRBV4-3	15	CASSQEGSRGEKLFF
.	TRBJ1-2	TRBV27	13	CASSFGQDYGYTF
.	TRBJ1-1	TRBV28	15	CASRLLGQGNTEAFF
.	TRBJ2-3	TRBV5-1	16	CASSIGTGWSTDTQYF
.	TRBJ1-5	TRBV6-1	13	CASSEAQDQPQHF
.	TRBJ1-4	TRBV7-2	14	CASRQTGGGEKLFF
.	TRBJ1-2	TRBV7-9	17	CASSLWAGQGIHYGYTF
.	TRBJ2-5	TRBV7-9	16	CASSFPLEEPQETQYF
.	TRBJ1-2	TRBV12-2	15	CASRLVTGIGGGYTF
.	TRBJ2-3	TRBV19	14	CASSMGQGADTQYF
.	TRBJ2-3	TRBV6-5	15	CASSSRLAGFDTQYF